The sample holds a few counts of the clone carrying this TCR beta chain. Its antigen is currently unknown. A second 7 to 11 cycle PCR used barcoded and J-beta primers. Each of the samples gave a minimum of 2.5 million paired-end reads that contained CDR3. TCRdb reprocessed the 5' RACE reads with MiXCR, giving one entry per CDR3 protein. The table lists around 790,000 distinct CDR3 sequences, 40% to 50% of them singletons. These data are taken from a study of blood T cells in healthy people across ages. Study observations and caveats: It was found that TCR beta diversity correlated strongly with the percentage of naive T cells. Conclusively comparing naive with antigen-experienced cells was impossible with unsorted PBMCs.

The CDR3 totals 15 residues. Germline V gene data show CDR1 as LGHNA and CDR2 as YSLEER. Between the trimmed V and J ends, which lost 1 base and 0 bases, there was a span of 10 bases. Each individual donor underwent a draw of approximately 10 milliliters of peripheral blood. The TCR originated in a man in his 60s in good health. Sequences were obtained from blood. J is TRBJ2-7 and V is TRBV4-3, with D perhaps TRBD2 (6 bases). The CDR3 sequence: CASSQGRRGSYEQYF. In nucleotides, the CDR3 is TGCGCCAGCAGCCAAGGAAGGCGGGGCTCCTACGAGCAGTACTTC.